This T cell receptor (beta chain) was sequenced in a study of blood T cell repertoires in COVID-19. Individuals drawn from under 30 US areas were roughly 18 to 95 years old. Donors were grouped by their self-reported clinical history. The CDR3 covers 16 residues. V lost 2 bases and J 2 bases, leaving 14 bases between the germline ends. CDR1 is MNHNS and CDR2 is SASEGT in the germline V gene. In the authors' methods: Reference gene primer amplification gave estimated nucleated cell counts. Produced via immunoSEQ multiplex PCR; TCRdb's table is partial and in-frame only. V, J and clone size were drawn from that table, and D and trimming were deduced from the DNA. The sample carries roughly 180,000 clones, around 80% recorded once.

The receptor was derived from a man between 50 and 59 years old who had recovered from COVID-19. Sequencing used PBMCs or T cells enriched from blood (not recorded which). The chain is built from TRBV6-1 and TRBJ2-3; TRBD2 might be the D (6 bases). The DNA for the CDR3 is TGTGCCAGCAGTGAATCGCCAGGAGGGTTCACAGATACGCAGTATTTT. Translation gives CASSESPGGFTDTQYF.